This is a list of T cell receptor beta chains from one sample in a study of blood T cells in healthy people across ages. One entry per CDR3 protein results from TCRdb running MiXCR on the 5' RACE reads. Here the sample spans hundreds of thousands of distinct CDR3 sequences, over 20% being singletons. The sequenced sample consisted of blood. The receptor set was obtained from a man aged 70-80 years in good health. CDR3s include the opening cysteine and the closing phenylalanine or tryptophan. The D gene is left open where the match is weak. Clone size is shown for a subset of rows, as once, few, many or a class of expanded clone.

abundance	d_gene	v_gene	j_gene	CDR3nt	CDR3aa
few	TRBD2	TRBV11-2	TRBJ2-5	TGTGCCAGCAGCCGCCTAGCGGGAGAGAGTGCGGGGGAGACCCAGTACTTC	CASSRLAGESAGETQYF
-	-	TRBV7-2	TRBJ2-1	TGTGCCAGCAGCTTAGCGTTTAGCGGTGGCTACAATGAGCAGTTCTTC	CASSLAFSGGYNEQFF
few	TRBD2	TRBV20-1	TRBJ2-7	TGCAGTGCTAGAGCGGGGACTAGCGTCAACGAGCAGTACTTC	CSARAGTSVNEQYF
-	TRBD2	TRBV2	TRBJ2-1	TGTGCCAGCAGTCAAGGGACTAGCGGACTCAATGAGCAGTTCTTC	CASSQGTSGLNEQFF
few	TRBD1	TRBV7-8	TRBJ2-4	TGTGCCAGCAGCTCCAGGGGGCTGGGGAACATTCAGTACTTC	CASSSRGLGNIQYF
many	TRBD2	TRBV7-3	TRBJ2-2	TGTGCCAGCAGCTTATCGGGACTAGCGGGAGACACCGGGGAGCTGTTTTTT	CASSLSGLAGDTGELFF
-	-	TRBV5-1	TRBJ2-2	TGCGCCAGCAGCTCTGACCCAGTGAGCGTAGACACCGGGGAGCTGTTTTTT	CASSSDPVSVDTGELFF
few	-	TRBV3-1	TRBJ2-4	TGTGCCAGCAGCCAAGGCGGAGACACCAAAAACATTCAGTACTTC	CASSQGGDTKNIQYF
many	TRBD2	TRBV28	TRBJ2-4	TGTGCCAGCAGAGGGACTAGCGGGATCCGAGCCAAAAACATTCAGTACTTC	CASRGTSGIRAKNIQYF
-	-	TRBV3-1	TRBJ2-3	TGTGCCAGCAGCCAAGGGGCCTCCTCGACAGATACGCAGTATTTT	CASSQGASSTDTQYF
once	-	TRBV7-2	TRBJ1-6	TGTGCCAGCAGCTTCTCAGGAATTGATTTCCACTTT	CASSFSGIDFHF
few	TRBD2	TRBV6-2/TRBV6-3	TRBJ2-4	TGTGCCAGCAGTCCGTTAGCGGGAGAGGCTGAAAACATTCAGTACTTC	CASSPLAGEAENIQYF
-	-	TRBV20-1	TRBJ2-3	TGCAGTGCTAGGCCCCGGGGTGGCGGAAACACAGATACGCAGTATTTT	CSARPRGGGNTDTQYF
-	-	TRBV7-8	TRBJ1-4	TGTGCCAGCAGCCGAAGAGAAGGGGTAGGAGAAAAACTGTTTTTT	CASSRREGVGEKLFF
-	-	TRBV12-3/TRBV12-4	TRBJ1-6	TGTGCCAGCAGTTCTGCAGGAAGCTCCTATAATTCACCCCTCCACTTT	CASSSAGSSYNSPLHF
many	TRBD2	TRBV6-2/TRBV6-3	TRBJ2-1	TGTGCCAGCAGTTACTCGGGTAGCGGGAGGGCCGGGCTGTCCTACAATGAGCAGTTCTTC	CASSYSGSGRAGLSYNEQFF
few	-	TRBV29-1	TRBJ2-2	TGCAGCGTTGAAGATCTGGAGGGGGAGCTGTTTTTT	CSVEDLEGELFF
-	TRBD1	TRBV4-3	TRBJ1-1	TGCGCCAGCAGCCACGACCCGACAGGGGGCGAGGCTGAAGCTTTCTTT	CASSHDPTGGEAEAFF
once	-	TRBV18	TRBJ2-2	TGTGCCAGCTCACCAGTACAACCGAACACCGGGGAGCTGTTTTTT	CASSPVQPNTGELFF
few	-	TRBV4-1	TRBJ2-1	TGCGCCAGCAGCCATCCTCGTCTCGCGAATGAGCAGTTCTTC	CASSHPRLANEQFF
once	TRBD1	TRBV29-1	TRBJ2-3	TGCAGCGTTGACACGGGACAGGGGTGGGATACGCAGTATTTT	CSVDTGQGWDTQYF
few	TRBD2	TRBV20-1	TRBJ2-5	TGCAGTGCTGTAGCGGGAGGGGAAGAGACCCAGTACTTC	CSAVAGGEETQYF
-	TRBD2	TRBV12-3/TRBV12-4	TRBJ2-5	TGTGCCAGCAGTTTGGGGACTAGCGGGAGGGTCTATTGGGAGACCCAGTACTTC	CASSLGTSGRVYWETQYF